The 10 T cell receptor beta chains given below trace back to one sample, sequenced in a study of T cells in Graves' hyperthyroidism and ophthalmopathy. Amplified regions were TCR beta CDR3 sequences from RNA transcripts. First-round RT-PCR of the TCR CDR3 relied on the HTBI primer set. TCRdb processed the multiplex PCR reads anew with MiXCR; each CDR3 protein has one entry. The sample lists 500,000 to 550,000 distinct CDR3 sequences; about a fifth were seen once. The sample was blood. The receptors derive from a man between 18 and 29 years old with Graves' hyperthyroidism.

This clonotype showed up just a few times. The junction shows a germline mismatch at one end, possibly a read error. The chain employs TRBV12-3 or TRBV12-4 and TRBJ2-5, with D perhaps TRBD2 (5 bases). CDR3 length: 14 residues. CDR3 protein: CANSPIMRAETKYF. CDR3 in DNA: TGTGCCAACAGTCCTATAATGAGGGCGGAGACCAAGTACTTC.

The chain has TRBV12-3 or TRBV12-4 and TRBJ1-5; D is unresolved. The V gene lost 5 bases and the J gene lost 4 bases, with 15 bases spanning the gap. The CDR3 length is 15 residues. The CDR3: CASSPDLLSNQPQHF. CDR3 nucleotide sequence: TGTGCCAGCAGTCCGGACCTCTTAAGTAATCAGCCCCAGCATTTT.

CDR3 coding DNA: TGCGCCAGCACCCCCCGGGGAGACGAGCAGTACTTC. The encoded protein is CASTPRGDEQYF. The chain uses TRBV10-2 and TRBJ2-7, with D maybe TRBD2 (5 bases). Between the trimmed V and J ends, which lost 7 bases and 5 bases, there was a span of 12 bases. The CDR3 extends over 12 amino acids. Germline V CDR1 and CDR2: WSHSY, SAAADI.

At least ten counts were recorded for this clonotype. V is TRBV30 and J is TRBJ1-5, with a possible D match to TRBD1 (6 bases). The germline CDR1 and CDR2 sequences are GTSNPN and SVGIG (reference sequence). The CDR3 is 15 residues long. Trimming stripped 0 bases from V and 7 bases from J, with 16 bases between. The CDR3 bases are TGTGCCTGGAGTGTACTGGGGGGCCCGGGGCAGCCCCAGCATTTT. Its protein is CAWSVLGGPGQPQHF.

This clonotype was observed many times. This sequence joins TRBV6-5 and TRBJ1-5; a weak D match, TRBD1 (6 bases). The CDR3 spans 13 residues. V dropped 4 bases and J dropped 5 bases, with 9 bases sitting between them. Germline loops: CDR1 MNHEY, CDR2 SVGAGI. The CDR3 nucleotides read TGTGCCAGCAGTTTCGGGACACATCAGCCCCAGCATTTT. Amino acid sequence: CASSFGTHQPQHF.

The chain uses TRBV30 and TRBJ2-5; TRBD1 might be the D (6 bases). The CDR3 totals 14 residues. Trimming stripped 1 base from V and 5 bases from J, with 14 bases between. Per the germline V gene, CDR1 is GTSNPN and CDR2 is SVGIG (reference sequence). The CDR3, as DNA: TGTGCCTGGAGTGAAGGGACAACACGGGAGACCCAGTACTTC. Protein: CAWSEGTTRETQYF.

This clonotype was seen a few times. Possible read error: a much larger clone is one base away. The V call is TRBV12-3 or TRBV12-4, the J call TRBJ1-5, with 9 nucleotides matching TRBD1. CDR3 length: 15 amino acids. In nucleotides, the CDR3 is TGTGCCAGCAGTTTGGGGACAGGGAACAATCGGCCCCAGCATTTT. Protein: CASSLGTGNNRPQHF.

The chain combines TRBV11-2 with TRBJ2-5, with a weak D call TRBD2 (5 bases). The CDR3 spans 14 residues. Trimming cost V 5 bases and J 4 bases, with 14 bases left between them. Germline V gene data show CDR1 as SGHAT and CDR2 as FQNNGV. This CDR3 is CASSRMRGRETQYF. The CDR3 bases are TGTGCCAGCAGCCGGATGAGAGGGCGAGAGACCCAGTACTTC.

This clonotype came up many times. This sequence joins TRBV20-1 and TRBJ1-2, with D unclear. The CDR3 consists of 13 residues. Germline values: CDR1 DFQATT, CDR2 SNEGSKA (reference sequence). Trimming took 5 bases from V and 4 from J, leaving 14 bases between them. DNA for the CDR3: TGCAGTGCTCACAGAGCCTCTGGCTATGGCTACACCTTC. Protein: CSAHRASGYGYTF.

This clonotype appeared many times. This chain uses TRBV12-3 or TRBV12-4 with TRBJ1-5, with unresolved D. Trimming removed 1 base at V and 1 base at J, with 11 bases between. CDR3 length equals 16 residues. The CDR3 nucleotides are TGTGCCAGCAGTTTAGGAGGAGGGATCAGCAATCAGCCCCAGCATTTT. Translating it yields CASSLGGGISNQPQHF.